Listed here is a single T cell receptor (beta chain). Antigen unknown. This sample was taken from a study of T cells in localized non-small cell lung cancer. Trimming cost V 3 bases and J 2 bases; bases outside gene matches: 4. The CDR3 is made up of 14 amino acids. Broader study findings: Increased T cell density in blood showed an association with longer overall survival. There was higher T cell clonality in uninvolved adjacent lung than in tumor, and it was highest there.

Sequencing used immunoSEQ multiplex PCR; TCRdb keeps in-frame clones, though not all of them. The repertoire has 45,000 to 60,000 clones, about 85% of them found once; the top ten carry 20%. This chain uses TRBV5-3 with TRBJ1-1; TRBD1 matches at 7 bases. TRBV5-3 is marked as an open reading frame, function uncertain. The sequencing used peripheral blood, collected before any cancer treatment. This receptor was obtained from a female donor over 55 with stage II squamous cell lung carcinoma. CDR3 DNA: TGTGCCAGAAGCTCAAGGGGGCGCAACACTGAAGCTTTCTTT. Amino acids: CARSSRGRNTEAFF.